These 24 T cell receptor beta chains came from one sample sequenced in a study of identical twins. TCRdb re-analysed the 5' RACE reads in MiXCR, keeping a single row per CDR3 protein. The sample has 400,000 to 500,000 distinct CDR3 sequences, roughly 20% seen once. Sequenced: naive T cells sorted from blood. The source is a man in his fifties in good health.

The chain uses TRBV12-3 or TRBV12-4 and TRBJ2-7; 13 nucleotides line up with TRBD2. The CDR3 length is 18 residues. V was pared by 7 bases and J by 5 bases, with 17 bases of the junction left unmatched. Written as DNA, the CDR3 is TGTGCCAGCACCCCGCAGGGGACTAGCGGGAAGATGGCCCACGAGCAGTACTTC. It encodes CASTPQGTSGKMAHEQYF.

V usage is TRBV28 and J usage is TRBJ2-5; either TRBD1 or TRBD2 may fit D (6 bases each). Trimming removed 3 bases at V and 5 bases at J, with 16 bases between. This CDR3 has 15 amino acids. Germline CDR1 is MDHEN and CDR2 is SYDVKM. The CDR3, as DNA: TGTGCCAGCAGTTTGCTTCGAGGGGGGCGGGAGACCCAGTACTTC. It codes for CASSLLRGGRETQYF.

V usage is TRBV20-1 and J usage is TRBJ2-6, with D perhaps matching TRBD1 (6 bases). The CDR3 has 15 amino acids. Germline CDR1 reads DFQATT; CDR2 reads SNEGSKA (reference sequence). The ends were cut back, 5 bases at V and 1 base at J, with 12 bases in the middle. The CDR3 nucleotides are TGCAGTGCTGAGGGGGTTGGGTCTGGGGCCAACGTCCTGACTTTC. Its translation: CSAEGVGSGANVLTF.

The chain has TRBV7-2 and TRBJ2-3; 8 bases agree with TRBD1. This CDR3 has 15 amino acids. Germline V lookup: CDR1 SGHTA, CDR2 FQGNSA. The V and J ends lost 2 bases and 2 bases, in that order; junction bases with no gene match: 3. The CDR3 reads CASSLSGQDTDTQYF. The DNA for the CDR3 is TGTGCCAGCAGCTTATCGGGACAGGACACAGATACGCAGTATTTT.

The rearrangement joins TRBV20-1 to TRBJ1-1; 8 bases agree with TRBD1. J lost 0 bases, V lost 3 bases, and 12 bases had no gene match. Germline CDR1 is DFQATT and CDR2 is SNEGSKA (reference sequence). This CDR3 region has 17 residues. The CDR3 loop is CSASGSGQGALNTEAFF. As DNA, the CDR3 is TGCAGTGCTAGCGGGAGCGGGCAGGGGGCATTGAACACTGAAGCTTTCTTT.

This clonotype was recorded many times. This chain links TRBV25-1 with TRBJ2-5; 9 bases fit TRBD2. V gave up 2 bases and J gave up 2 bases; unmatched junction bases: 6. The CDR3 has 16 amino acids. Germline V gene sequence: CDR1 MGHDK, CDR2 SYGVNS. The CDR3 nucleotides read TGTGCCAGCAGTGAACTAAGCGGGAGGAATCAAGAGACCCAGTACTTC. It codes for CASSELSGRNQETQYF.

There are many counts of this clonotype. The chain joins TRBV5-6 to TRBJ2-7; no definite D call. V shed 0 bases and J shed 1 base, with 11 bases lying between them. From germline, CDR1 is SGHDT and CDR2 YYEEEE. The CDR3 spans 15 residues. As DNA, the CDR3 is TGTGCCAGCAGCTTGGGGGCTCGGTCGTCCTACGAGCAGTACTTC. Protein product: CASSLGARSSYEQYF.

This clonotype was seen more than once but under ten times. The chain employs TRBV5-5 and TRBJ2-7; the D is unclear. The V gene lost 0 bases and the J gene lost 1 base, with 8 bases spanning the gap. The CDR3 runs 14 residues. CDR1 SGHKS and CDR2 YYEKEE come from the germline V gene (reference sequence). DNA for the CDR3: TGTGCCAGCAGCTTGGGTCAGAGATCCTACGAGCAGTACTTC. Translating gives CASSLGQRSYEQYF.

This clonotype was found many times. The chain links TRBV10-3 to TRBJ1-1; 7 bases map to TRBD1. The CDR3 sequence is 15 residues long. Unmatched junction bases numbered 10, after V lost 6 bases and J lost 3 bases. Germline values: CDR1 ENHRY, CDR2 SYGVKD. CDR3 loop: CAIRRQGEGDTEAFF. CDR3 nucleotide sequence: TGTGCCATCAGGCGACAGGGAGAAGGGGACACTGAAGCTTTCTTT.

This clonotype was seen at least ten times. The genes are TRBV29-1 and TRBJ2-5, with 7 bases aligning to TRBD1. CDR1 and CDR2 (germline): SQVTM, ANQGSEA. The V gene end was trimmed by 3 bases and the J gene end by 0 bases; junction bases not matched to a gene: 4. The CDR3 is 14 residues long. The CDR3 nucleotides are TGCAGCGTTGAGCCAGACAGGGACCAAGAGACCCAGTACTTC. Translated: CSVEPDRDQETQYF.

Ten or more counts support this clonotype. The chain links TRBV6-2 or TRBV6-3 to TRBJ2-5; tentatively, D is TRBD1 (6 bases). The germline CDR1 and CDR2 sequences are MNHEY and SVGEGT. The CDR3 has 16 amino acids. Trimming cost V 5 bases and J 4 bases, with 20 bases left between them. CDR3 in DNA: TGTGCCAGCAGTCCGGACCCGACAGGATCAGGAGAGACCCAGTACTTC. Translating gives CASSPDPTGSGETQYF.

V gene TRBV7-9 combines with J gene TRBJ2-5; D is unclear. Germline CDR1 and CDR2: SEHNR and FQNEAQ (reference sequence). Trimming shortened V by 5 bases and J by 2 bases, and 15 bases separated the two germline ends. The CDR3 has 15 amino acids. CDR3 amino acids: CASSPSWQRQETQYF. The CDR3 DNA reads TGTGCCAGCAGCCCCTCATGGCAGAGGCAAGAGACCCAGTACTTC. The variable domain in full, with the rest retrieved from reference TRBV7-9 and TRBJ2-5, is DTGVSQNPRHKITKRGQNVTFRCDPISEHNRLYWYRQTLGQGPEFLTYFQNEAQLEKSRLLSDRFSAERPKGSFSTLEIQRTEQGDSAMYLCASSPSWQRQETQYFGPGTRLLVL.

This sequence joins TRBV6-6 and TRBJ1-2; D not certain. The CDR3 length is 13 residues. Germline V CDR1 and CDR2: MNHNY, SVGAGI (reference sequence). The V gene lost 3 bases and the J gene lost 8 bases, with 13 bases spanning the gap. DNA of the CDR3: TGTGCCAGCAGTTATGGTTCAGGAGAAGGCTACACCTTC. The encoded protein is CASSYGSGEGYTF.

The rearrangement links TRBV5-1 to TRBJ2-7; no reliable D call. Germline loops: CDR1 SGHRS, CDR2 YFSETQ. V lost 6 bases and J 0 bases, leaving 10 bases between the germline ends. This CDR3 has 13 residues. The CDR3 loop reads CASKAASSYEQYF. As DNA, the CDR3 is TGCGCCAGCAAGGCCGCGAGCTCCTACGAGCAGTACTTC.

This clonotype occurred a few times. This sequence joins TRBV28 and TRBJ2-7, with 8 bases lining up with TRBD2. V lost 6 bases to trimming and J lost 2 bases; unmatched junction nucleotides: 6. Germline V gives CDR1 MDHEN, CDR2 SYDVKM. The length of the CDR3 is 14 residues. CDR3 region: CASRAAGVPYEQYF. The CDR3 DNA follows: TGTGCCAGCAGGGCAGCGGGAGTTCCCTACGAGCAGTACTTC.

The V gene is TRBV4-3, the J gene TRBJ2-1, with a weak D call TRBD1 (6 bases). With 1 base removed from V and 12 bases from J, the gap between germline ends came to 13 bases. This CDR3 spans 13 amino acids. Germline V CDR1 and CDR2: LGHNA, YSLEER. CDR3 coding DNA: TGCGCCAGCAGCCAAGTTTCTGGGGGCCGGCAGTTCTTC. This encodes CASSQVSGGRQFF.

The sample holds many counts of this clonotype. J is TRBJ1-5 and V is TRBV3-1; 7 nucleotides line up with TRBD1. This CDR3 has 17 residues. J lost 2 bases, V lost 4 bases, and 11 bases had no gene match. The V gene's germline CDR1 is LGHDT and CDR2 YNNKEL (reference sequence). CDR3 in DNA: TGTGCCAGCAGCCCATCAACAGGGGTTGGGGGCAATCAGCCCCAGCATTTT. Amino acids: CASSPSTGVGGNQPQHF.

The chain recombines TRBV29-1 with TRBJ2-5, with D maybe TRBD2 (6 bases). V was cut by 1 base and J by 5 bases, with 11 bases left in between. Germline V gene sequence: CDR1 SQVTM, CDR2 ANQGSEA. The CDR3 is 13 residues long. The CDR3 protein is CSVEGGDVETQYF. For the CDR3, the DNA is TGCAGCGTTGAAGGGGGGGATGTCGAGACCCAGTACTTC.

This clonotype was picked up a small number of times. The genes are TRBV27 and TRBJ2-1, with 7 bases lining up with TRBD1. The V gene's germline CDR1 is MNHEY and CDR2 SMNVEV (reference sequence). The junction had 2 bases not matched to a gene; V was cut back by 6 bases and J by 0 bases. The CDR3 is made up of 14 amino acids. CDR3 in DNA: TGTGCCAGCAGGGACAGGAGCTCCTACAATGAGCAGTTCTTC. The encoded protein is CASRDRSSYNEQFF.

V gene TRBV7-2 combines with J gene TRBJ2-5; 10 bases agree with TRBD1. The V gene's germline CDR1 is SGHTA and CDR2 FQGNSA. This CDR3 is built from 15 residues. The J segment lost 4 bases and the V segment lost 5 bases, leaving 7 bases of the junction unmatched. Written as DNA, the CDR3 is TGTGCCAGCAGCCCCCGGACAGGGGGAGGAGAGACCCAGTACTTC. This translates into CASSPRTGGGETQYF.

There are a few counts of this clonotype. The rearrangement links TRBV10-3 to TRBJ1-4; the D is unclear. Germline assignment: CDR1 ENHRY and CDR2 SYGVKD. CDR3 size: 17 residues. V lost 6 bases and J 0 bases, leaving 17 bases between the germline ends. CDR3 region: CAISDPTDGATNEKLFF. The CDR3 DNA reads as TGTGCCATCAGCGATCCCACCGACGGTGCAACTAATGAAAAACTGTTTTTT.

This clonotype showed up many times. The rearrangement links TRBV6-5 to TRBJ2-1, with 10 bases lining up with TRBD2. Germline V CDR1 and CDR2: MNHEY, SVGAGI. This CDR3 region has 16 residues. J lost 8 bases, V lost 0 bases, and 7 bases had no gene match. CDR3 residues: CASSYSVLAGEDEQFF. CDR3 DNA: TGTGCCAGCAGTTACTCAGTGCTAGCGGGGGAGGATGAGCAGTTCTTC.

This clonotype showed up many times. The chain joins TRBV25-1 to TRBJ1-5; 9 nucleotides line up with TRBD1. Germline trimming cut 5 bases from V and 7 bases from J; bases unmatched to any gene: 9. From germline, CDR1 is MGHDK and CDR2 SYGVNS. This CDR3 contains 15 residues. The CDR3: CASSIGQGSPQPQHF. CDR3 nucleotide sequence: TGTGCCAGCAGTATTGGACAGGGGTCGCCCCAGCCCCAGCATTTT.

CDR3 sequence reads: CASSMNWGQLSSYEQYF. CDR3 DNA: TGTGCCAGTAGTATGAACTGGGGACAGTTGAGCTCCTACGAGCAGTACTTC. This chain uses TRBV19 with TRBJ2-7; 7 bases fit TRBD1. This CDR3 is 17 amino acids long. After removal of 3 bases from V and 0 bases from J, the junction contained 11 bases not matched to a gene. CDR1 and CDR2 (germline): LNHDA, SQIVND (reference sequence). The full variable domain, rest sourced from reference TRBV19 and TRBJ2-7, is DGGITQSPKYLFRKEGQNVTLSCEQNLNHDAMYWYRQDPGQGLRLIYYSQIVNDFQKGDIAEGYSVSREKKESFPLTVTSAQKNPTAFYLCASSMNWGQLSSYEQYFGPGTRLTVT.